The subject of this entry is one T cell receptor beta chain. Sequencing used immunoSEQ multiplex PCR; TCRdb keeps in-frame clones, though not all of them. The repertoire holds hundreds of thousands of clones, with about 91% as singletons. Seattle's cohort entered during active infection and was followed longitudinally. The record originates from a study of blood T cell repertoires in COVID-19. Whole-study context: Nucleic acid was either cDNA or gDNA, and it came from T cells, B-cell-depleted T cells, or PBMCs.

Germline CDR1 SNHLY, CDR2 FYNNEI. The CDR3 runs to 15 residues. The V end lost 1 base, the J end lost 1 base, and 11 bases lay between the germline ends. Specimen: peripheral blood. The V call is TRBV2, the J call TRBJ2-7; weak D call: TRBD1 (6 bases). This sequence was found in a woman between 45 and 65 years old with COVID-19, enrolled during active disease. For the CDR3, the DNA is TGTGCCAGCAGTGAAGGGCTAGGGGGATCCTACGAGCAGTACTTC. Translation gives CASSEGLGGSYEQYF.